Below, 5 T cell receptor beta chains from the same sample are listed, as sequenced in a study of cytomegalovirus exposure and HLA in healthy donors. The PCR employed 60 Vbeta primers together with 13 Jbeta primers. Using immunoSEQ multiplex PCR, the repertoire was profiled, and TCRdb retains in-frame clones only, with some absent. This sample's clone table lists around 140,000 clones. The sequenced material came from PBMCs. The source is a male donor in good health and CMV-seronegative.

The rearrangement uses TRBV19 and TRBJ2-7; TRBD2 agrees at 14 bases. The CDR3 has 14 residues. From germline, CDR1 is LNHDA and CDR2 SQIVND (reference sequence). Germline trimming cut 4 bases from V and 7 bases from J; bases unmatched to any gene: 3. CDR3 nucleotides: TGTGCCAGTAGTAGGGGACTAGCGGGAGAAGAGCAGTACTTC. This translates into CASSRGLAGEEQYF.

The chain carries TRBV5-8 and TRBJ1-2; a weak D match, TRBD1 (5 bases). This CDR3 is built from 14 residues. Germline V gene sequence: CDR1 SGHTS, CDR2 YDEGEE. Trimming left V 4 bases short and J 0 bases short, with 10 bases between. CDR3 sequence reads: CASSGGTANYGYTF. Written as DNA, the CDR3 is TGTGCCAGCAGCGGGGGGACCGCTAACTATGGCTACACCTTC.

The CDR3 DNA reads as TGCGCCAGCAGCTTTCCCTCAAAGACAACTAACTATGGCTACACCTTC. Encoded protein: CASSFPSKTTNYGYTF. The chain couples TRBV5-1 to TRBJ1-2; D is undetermined. Deletions cut 2 bases from V and 0 bases from J, with 14 bases between. This CDR3 region has 16 residues. Germline V gives CDR1 SGHRS, CDR2 YFSETQ.

The V call is TRBV27, the J call TRBJ1-5, with D tentatively TRBD1 (6 bases). Between the trimmed V and J ends, which lost 8 bases and 7 bases, there was a span of 15 bases. The CDR3 runs to 13 residues. Germline V gene data show CDR1 as MNHEY and CDR2 as SMNVEV (reference sequence). DNA for the CDR3: TGTGCCAGCTCCAGGGGCCTCAAACAGCCCCAGCATTTT. It translates to CASSRGLKQPQHF.

The genes are TRBV27 and TRBJ2-7; 11 positions agree with TRBD1. The CDR3 runs to 15 residues. With 6 bases clipped from V and 5 bases from J, the junction kept 9 bases outside the gene matches. Per the germline V gene, CDR1 is MNHEY and CDR2 is SMNVEV (reference sequence). The CDR3 DNA sequence: TGTGCCAGCAGGTCCAGGGGACAGGGGGTCCACGAGCAGTACTTC. The encoded protein is CASRSRGQGVHEQYF.